This passage covers 9 T cell receptor beta chains from one sample sequenced in a study of T cell responses to AZD1222 COVID-19 vaccine. The repertoire was sequenced with immunoSEQ multiplex PCR; TCRdb's copy has only in-frame clones and lacks some. Of 80,000 to 100,000 clones in the sample, approximately 83% are singletons; the top ten hold 6.3%. The sample consisted of peripheral blood, taken on day 0 of AZD1222 vaccination. The receptors originated from an adult in good health.

Only a few counts were recorded for this clone. The chain employs TRBV6-1 and TRBJ1-2; D is possibly TRBD1 (5 bases). Germline V gene lookup returns CDR1 MNHNS and CDR2 SASEGT. This CDR3 comprises 14 residues. Between the trimmed V and J ends, which lost 2 bases and 6 bases, there was a span of 13 bases. The CDR3 nucleotides are TGTGCCAGCAGTGAATCAGGGCTAACCCATGGCTACACCTTC. It encodes CASSESGLTHGYTF.

The CDR3 loop reads CASSQDGGQPQHF. DNA of the CDR3: TGTGCCAGCAGCCAAGATGGGGGCCAGCCCCAGCATTTT. The chain couples TRBV3-1 (or the pseudogene TRBV3-2) to TRBJ1-5; tentative D call: TRBD1 (6 bases). V shed 0 bases and J shed 7 bases, with 7 bases lying between them. The CDR3 contains 13 residues. Germline CDR1 is LGHDT and CDR2 is YNNKEL (reference sequence).

CDR3 protein: CASSERQGLQPQHF. The CDR3 DNA sequence: TGTGCCAGCAGCGAAAGACAGGGGCTTCAGCCCCAGCATTTT. V and J are TRBV7-2 and TRBJ1-5, with 8 bases matching TRBD1. With V trimmed by 5 bases and J by 6 bases, 6 bases remained unmatched. The germline CDR1 and CDR2 sequences are SGHTA and FQGNSA. The CDR3 length is 14 residues.

The rearrangement links TRBV4-1 to TRBJ2-3; unclear D gene. In germline, CDR1 is MGHRA, CDR2 YSYEKL. This CDR3 contains 12 residues. V was clipped by 3 bases and J by 5 bases, with 6 bases between them. This CDR3 reads CASSQVKDTQYF. CDR3 coding DNA: TGCGCCAGCAGCCAGGTGAAAGATACGCAGTATTTT.

The rearrangement uses TRBV27 and TRBJ2-2; D is ambiguous. Trimming pared 5 bases from V and 6 bases from J, leaving 10 bases between. Looked up from germline, CDR1 is MNHEY and CDR2 is SMNVEV (reference sequence). This CDR3 comprises 13 residues. The chain's CDR3 is CASSPRVAGELFF. DNA of the CDR3: TGTGCCAGCAGTCCCCGAGTGGCCGGGGAGCTGTTTTTT.

The chain employs TRBV5-1 and TRBJ2-3, with 13 bases matching TRBD2. The CDR3 spans 17 residues. Trimming at V came to 2 bases and at J to 2 bases, leaving 5 bases not matched to a gene. Germline V CDR1 and CDR2: SGHRS, YFSETQ. As DNA, the CDR3 is TGCGCCAGCAGCTTTAAGACTAGCGGGGGGAACACAGATACGCAGTATTTT. Its protein product is CASSFKTSGGNTDTQYF.

This clone has only a few counts. V and J are TRBV19 and TRBJ1-5; a possible D gene is TRBD1 (6 bases). Germline CDR1 reads LNHDA; CDR2 reads SQIVND (reference sequence). The CDR3 is made up of 14 amino acids. V was shortened by 6 bases and J by 3 bases, with 12 bases between the two germline ends. The CDR3 protein is CASRIGQHNQPQHF. DNA for the CDR3: TGTGCCAGTAGGATTGGACAGCACAATCAGCCCCAGCATTTT.

This rearrangement joins TRBV12-3 or TRBV12-4 to TRBJ2-1; unclear D gene. This CDR3 spans 12 amino acids. V lost 6 bases, J lost 10 bases, and 13 bases lay in between. In DNA, the CDR3 is TGTGCCAGCAGACCGCCCATTAACGAGCAGTTCTTC. Translated, it gives CASRPPINEQFF.

The genes are TRBV6-5 and TRBJ2-3; TRBD2 aligns across 13 bases. The germline gives CDR1 MNHEY, CDR2 SVGAGI. Germline trimming cut 4 bases from V and 12 bases from J; bases unmatched to any gene: 4. The CDR3 consists of 13 residues. This CDR3 reads CASSSGLAGYQYF. CDR3 in DNA: TGTGCCAGCAGTTCGGGACTAGCGGGGTATCAGTATTTT.